This T cell receptor beta chain was profiled in a study of shared clonotypes between healthy human individuals. On the study more broadly: The composition of the donors was a couple of women and a few men aged 18 to 49. CD4 naive and CD4 memory each took three plates per donor, while CD8 naive took two and CD8 memory one.

A split of CD4+ cells into CD45RA+ naive and CD45RA-negative memory subsets was performed. V dropped 2 bases and J dropped 0 bases, with 11 bases sitting between them. This CDR3 has 16 residues. Per the germline V gene, CDR1 is MNHNS and CDR2 is SASEGT. DNA at approximately 200 ng, tens of thousands of T cell genomes, went into sorted-subset replicate PCRs. TCRdb keeps only in-frame clones here, not all; method: immunoSEQ multiplex PCR. The table lists a few hundred thousand clones, about 96% of them singletons, with around 0.06% in the top ten. The gene calls are TRBV6-1 and TRBJ1-5; no clear D. The TCR comes from a woman younger than 45 in good health. The sample was naive CD4+ T cells sorted from blood. Indicated subset: CD45RA+ positively selected. The CDR3 protein is CASSEPILDSNQPQHF. The CDR3 DNA is TGTGCCAGCAGTGAACCCATCCTTGATAGCAATCAGCCCCAGCATTTT.